This T cell receptor (beta chain) stems from a study of T cell responses to AZD1222 COVID-19 vaccine. Study at large: Second-dose intervals of approximately 4 or approximately 12 weeks were pooled.

Germline CDR1 LNHDA, CDR2 SQIVND (reference sequence). V trimming: 7 bases; J trimming: 7 bases; junction bases outside the gene matches: 9. This CDR3 is 14 amino acids long. This clone was counted once. Its antigen remains unidentified. TCRdb's copy holds only in-frame clones and misses some; the assay was immunoSEQ multiplex PCR. Of 110,000 or so clones listed, about 91% were seen once; the top ten hold roughly 7%. Study-wide findings and caveats: Spike-wide vaccine-associated CD4 TCRs dominated at 160-218 and 743-854. The reported proportion of spike-specific TCRs targeting unmutated variant regions was nearly half.

The sequence came from an adult in good health. Source: peripheral blood, taken on day 0 of AZD1222 vaccination. This chain links TRBV19 with TRBJ2-7; 11 nucleotides agree with TRBD1. The CDR3 spells CASNSGQGAREQYF. CDR3 DNA: TGTGCCAGTAATAGCGGACAGGGGGCTAGGGAGCAGTACTTC.